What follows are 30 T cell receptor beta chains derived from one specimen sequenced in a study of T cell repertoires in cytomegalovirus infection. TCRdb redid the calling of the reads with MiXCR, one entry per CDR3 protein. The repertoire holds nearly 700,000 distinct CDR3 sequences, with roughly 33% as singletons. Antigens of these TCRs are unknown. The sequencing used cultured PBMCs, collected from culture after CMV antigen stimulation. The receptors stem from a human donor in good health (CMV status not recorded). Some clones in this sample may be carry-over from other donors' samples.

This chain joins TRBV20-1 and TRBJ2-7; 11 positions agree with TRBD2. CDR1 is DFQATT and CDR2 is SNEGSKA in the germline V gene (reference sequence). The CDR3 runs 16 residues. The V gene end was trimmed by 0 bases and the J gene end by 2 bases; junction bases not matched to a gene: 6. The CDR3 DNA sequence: TGCAGTGCTAGAGATTGGGCTAGCGGGAGGCCCTACGAGCAGTACTTC. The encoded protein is CSARDWASGRPYEQYF.

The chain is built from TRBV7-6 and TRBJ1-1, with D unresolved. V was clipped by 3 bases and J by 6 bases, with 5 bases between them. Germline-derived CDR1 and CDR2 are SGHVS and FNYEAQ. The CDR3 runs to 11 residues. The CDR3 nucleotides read TGTGCCAGCAGCTTCCCCGCTGAAGCTTTCTTT. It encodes CASSFPAEAFF.

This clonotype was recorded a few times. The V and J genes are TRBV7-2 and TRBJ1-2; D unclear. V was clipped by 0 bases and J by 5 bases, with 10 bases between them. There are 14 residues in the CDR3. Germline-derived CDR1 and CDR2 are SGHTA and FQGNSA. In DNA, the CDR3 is TGTGCCAGCAGCTTAGCGCATATTGGGTATGGCTACACCTTC. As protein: CASSLAHIGYGYTF.

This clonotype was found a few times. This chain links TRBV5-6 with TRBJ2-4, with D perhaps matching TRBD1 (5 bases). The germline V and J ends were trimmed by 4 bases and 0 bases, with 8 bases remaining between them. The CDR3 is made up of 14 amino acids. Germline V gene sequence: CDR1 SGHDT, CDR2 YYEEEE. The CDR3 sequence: CASSMTVAKNIQYF. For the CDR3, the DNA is TGTGCCAGCAGCATGACAGTAGCCAAAAACATTCAGTACTTC.

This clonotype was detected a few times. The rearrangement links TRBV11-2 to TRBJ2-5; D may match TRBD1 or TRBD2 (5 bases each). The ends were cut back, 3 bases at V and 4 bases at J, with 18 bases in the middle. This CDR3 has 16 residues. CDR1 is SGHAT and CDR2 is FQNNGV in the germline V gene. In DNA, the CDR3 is TGTGCCAGCAGCTTGGGGGTCTCGGGTCGTAGAGAGACCCAGTACTTC. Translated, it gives CASSLGVSGRRETQYF.

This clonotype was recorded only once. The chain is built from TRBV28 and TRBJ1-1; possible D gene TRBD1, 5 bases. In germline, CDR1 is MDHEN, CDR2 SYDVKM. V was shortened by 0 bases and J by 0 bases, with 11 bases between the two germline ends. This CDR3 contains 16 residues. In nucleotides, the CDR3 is TGTGCCAGCAGTTTATGGGGGGAAATCATGAACACTGAAGCTTTCTTT. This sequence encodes CASSLWGEIMNTEAFF.

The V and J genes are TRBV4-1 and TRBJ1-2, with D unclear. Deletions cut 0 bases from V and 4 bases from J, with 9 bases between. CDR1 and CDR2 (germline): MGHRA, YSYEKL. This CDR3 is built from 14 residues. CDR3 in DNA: TGCGCCAGCAGCCAAGATGCGGACCCCTATGGCTACACCTTC. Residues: CASSQDADPYGYTF.

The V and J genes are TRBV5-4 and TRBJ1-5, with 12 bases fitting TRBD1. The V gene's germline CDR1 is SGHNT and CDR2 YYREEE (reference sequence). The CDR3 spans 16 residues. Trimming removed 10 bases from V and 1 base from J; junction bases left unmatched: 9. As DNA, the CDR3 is TGTGCCTTCGGGACAGGGGGCGCAGGAAGCAATCAGCCCCAGCATTTT. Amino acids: CAFGTGGAGSNQPQHF. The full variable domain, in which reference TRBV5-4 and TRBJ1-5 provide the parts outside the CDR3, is ETGVTQSPTHLIKTRGQQVTLRCSSQSGHNTVSWYQQALGQGPQFIFQYYREEENGRGNFPPRFSGLQFPNYSSELNVNALELDDSALYLCAFGTGGAGSNQPQHFGDGTRLSIL.

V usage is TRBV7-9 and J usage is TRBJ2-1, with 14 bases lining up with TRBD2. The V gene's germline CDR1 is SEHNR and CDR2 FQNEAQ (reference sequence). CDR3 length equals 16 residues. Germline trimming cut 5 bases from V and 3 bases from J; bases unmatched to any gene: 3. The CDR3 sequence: CASSETSGGGYNEQFF. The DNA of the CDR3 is TGTGCCAGCAGCGAGACTAGCGGGGGGGGCTACAATGAGCAGTTCTTC.

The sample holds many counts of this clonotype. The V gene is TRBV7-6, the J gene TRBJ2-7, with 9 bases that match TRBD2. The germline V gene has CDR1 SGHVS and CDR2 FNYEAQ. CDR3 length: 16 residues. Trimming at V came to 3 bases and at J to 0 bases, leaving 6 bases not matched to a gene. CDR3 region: CASSLLTSGSSYEQYF. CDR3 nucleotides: TGTGCCAGCAGCTTGCTGACTAGCGGCTCCTCCTACGAGCAGTACTTC.

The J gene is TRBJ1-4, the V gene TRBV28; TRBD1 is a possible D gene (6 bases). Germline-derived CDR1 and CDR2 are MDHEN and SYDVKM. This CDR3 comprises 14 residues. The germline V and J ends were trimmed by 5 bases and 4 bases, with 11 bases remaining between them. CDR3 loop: CASSPDSNNEKLFF. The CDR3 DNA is TGTGCCAGCAGTCCGGACAGTAATAATGAAAAACTGTTTTTT.

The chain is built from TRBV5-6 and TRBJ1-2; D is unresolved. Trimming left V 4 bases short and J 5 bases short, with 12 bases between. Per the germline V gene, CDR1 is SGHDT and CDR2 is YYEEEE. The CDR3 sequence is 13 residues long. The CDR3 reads CASSVERKYGYTF. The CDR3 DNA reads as TGTGCCAGCAGCGTGGAGCGGAAATATGGCTACACCTTC. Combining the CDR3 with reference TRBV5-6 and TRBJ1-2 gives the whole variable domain DAGVTQSPTHLIKTRGQQVTLRCSPKSGHDTVSWYQQALGQGPQFIFQYYEEEERQRGNFPDRFSGHQFPNYSSELNVNALLLGDSALYLCASSVERKYGYTFGSGTRLTVV.

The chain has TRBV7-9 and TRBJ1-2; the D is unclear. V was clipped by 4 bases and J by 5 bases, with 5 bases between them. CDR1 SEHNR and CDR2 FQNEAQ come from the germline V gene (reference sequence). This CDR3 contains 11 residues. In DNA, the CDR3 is TGTGCCAGCAGCTCCCCGTATGGCTACACCTTC. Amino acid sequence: CASSSPYGYTF.

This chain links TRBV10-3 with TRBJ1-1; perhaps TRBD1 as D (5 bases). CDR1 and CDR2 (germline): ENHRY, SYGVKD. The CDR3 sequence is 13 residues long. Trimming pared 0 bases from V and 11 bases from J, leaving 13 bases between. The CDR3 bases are TGTGCCATCAGTGAGTCGGCGGGGGGTACGGCTTTCTTT. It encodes CAISESAGGTAFF.

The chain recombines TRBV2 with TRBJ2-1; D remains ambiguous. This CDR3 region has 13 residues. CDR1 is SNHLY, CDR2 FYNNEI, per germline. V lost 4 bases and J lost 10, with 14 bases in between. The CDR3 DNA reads TGTGCCAGCAGTGTTGAGGCCAGCGCAGAGCAGTTCTTC. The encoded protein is CASSVEASAEQFF. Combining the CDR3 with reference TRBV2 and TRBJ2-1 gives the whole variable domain EPEVTQTPSHQVTQMGQEVILRCVPISNHLYFYWYRQILGQKVEFLVSFYNNEISEKSEIFDDQFSVERPDGSNFTLKIRSTKLEDSAMYFCASSVEASAEQFFGPGTRLTVL.

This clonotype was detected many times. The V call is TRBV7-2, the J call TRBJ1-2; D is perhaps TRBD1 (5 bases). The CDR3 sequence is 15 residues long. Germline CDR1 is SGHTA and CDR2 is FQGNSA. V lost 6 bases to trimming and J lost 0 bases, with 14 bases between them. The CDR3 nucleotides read TGTGCCAGCAGTCCTGGGGCAGTAACTAACTATGGCTACACCTTC. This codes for CASSPGAVTNYGYTF.

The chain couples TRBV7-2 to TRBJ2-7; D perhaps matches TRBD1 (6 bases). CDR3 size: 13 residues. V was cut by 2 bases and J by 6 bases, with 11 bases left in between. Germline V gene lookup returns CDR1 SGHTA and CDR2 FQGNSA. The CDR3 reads CASSLYGGSEQYF. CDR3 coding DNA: TGTGCCAGCAGCTTATATGGGGGCAGCGAGCAGTACTTC.

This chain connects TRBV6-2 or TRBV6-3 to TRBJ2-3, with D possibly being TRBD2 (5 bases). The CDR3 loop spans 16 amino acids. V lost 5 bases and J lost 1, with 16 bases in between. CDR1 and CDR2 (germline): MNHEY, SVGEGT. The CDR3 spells CASSPPLATGTDTQYF. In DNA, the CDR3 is TGTGCCAGCAGTCCCCCGTTAGCGACTGGCACAGATACGCAGTATTTT.

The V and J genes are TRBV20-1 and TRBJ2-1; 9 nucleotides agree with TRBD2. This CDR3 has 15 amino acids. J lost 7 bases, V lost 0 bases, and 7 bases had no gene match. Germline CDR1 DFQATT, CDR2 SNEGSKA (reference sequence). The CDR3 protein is CSARDRRGGWNEQFF. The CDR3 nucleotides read TGCAGTGCTAGAGATCGGCGGGGGGGATGGAATGAGCAGTTCTTC.

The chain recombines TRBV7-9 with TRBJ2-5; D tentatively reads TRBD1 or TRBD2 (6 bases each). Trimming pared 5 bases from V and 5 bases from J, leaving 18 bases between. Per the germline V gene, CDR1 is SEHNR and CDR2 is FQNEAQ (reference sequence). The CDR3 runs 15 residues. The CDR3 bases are TGTGCCAGCAGCACTTACAGGGCGACTAGGGAGACCCAGTACTTC. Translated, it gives CASSTYRATRETQYF.

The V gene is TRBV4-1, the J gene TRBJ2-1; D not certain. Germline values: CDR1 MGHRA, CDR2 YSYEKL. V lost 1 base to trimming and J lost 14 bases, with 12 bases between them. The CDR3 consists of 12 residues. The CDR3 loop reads CASSQVRGPKFF. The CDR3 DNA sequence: TGCGCCAGCAGCCAAGTCAGAGGACCAAAGTTCTTC.

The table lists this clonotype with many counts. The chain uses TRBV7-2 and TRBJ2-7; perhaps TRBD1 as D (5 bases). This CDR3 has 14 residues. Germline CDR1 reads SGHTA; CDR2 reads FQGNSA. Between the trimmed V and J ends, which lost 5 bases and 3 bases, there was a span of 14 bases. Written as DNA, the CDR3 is TGTGCCAGCAGCCCCCAGGGTATAGGCTACGAGCAGTACTTC. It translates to CASSPQGIGYEQYF.

The CDR3 DNA sequence: TGCAGTGCTGGGGAGGCTAGCGGGGGGGCACGGCAAGAGACCCAGTACTTC. As protein: CSAGEASGGARQETQYF. This chain connects TRBV20-1 to TRBJ2-5; 12 bases line up with TRBD2. This CDR3 has 17 residues. The germline V gene encodes CDR1 DFQATT and CDR2 SNEGSKA (reference sequence). Trimming removed 5 bases from V and 2 bases from J; junction bases left unmatched: 12.

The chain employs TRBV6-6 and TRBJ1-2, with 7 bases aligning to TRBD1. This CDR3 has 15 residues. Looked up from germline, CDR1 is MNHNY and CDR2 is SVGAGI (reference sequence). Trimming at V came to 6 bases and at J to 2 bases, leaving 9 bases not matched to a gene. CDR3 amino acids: CASRIQGKSNYGYTF. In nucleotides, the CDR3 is TGTGCCAGCAGAATACAGGGGAAGTCCAACTATGGCTACACCTTC.

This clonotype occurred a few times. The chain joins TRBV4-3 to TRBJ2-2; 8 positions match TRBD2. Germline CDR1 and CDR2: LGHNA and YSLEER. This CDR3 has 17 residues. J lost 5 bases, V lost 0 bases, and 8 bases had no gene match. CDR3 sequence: CASSQEGSGRRTGELFF. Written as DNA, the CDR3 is TGCGCCAGCAGCCAAGAGGGGAGCGGGAGACGGACCGGGGAGCTGTTTTTT.

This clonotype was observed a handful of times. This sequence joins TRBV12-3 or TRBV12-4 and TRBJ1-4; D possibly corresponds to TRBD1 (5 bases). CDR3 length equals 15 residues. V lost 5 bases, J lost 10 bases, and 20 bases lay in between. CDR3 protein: CASSLGAGFKGKLFF. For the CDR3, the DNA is TGTGCCAGCAGTCTCGGGGCCGGGTTTAAAGGAAAACTGTTTTTT.

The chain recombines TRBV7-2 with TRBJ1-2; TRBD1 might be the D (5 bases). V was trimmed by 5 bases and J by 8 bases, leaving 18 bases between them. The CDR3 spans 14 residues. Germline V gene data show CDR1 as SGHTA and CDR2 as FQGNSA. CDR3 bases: TGTGCCAGCAGCCTTGTCGGGGGTTCGGGCGGCTACACCTTC. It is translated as CASSLVGGSGGYTF.

DNA of the CDR3: TGTGCCAGCAGTTTATATGGGGGTGAAAATGAGCAGTTCTTC. It is translated as CASSLYGGENEQFF. This chain links TRBV12-3 or TRBV12-4 with TRBJ2-1, with D tentatively TRBD1 or TRBD2 (5 bases each). V lost 2 bases and J lost 7, with 12 bases in between. The CDR3 is 14 residues long.

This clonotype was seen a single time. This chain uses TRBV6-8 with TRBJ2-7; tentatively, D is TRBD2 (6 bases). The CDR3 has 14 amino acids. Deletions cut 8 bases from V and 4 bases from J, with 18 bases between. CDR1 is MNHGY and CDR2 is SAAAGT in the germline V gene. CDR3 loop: CASSRWRGPYEQYF. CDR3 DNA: TGTGCCAGCTCTAGGTGGCGGGGCCCATACGAGCAGTACTTC.

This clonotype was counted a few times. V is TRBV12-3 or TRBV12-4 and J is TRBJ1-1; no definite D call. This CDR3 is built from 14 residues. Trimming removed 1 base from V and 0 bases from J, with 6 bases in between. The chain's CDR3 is CASSLGSLNTEAFF. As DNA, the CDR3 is TGTGCCAGCAGTTTAGGCAGTCTGAACACTGAAGCTTTCTTT.